These 3 T cell receptor beta chains originate from one sample sequenced in a study of blood T cell repertoires in COVID-19. Profiling relied on immunoSEQ multiplex PCR, and the TCRdb table lists in-frame clones only, not all of them. This table has some 100,000 clones, around 90% appearing once. Specimen: peripheral blood. These TCRs come from a human donor in a cohort sampled during active COVID-19.

The V call is TRBV6-5, the J call TRBJ1-5, with D unresolved. CDR1 MNHEY and CDR2 SVGAGI come from the germline V gene. CDR3 length: 15 amino acids. V shed 0 bases and J shed 5 bases, with 11 bases lying between them. This CDR3 is CASSYSGRNDQPQHF. The CDR3 coding sequence is TGTGCCAGCAGTTACTCGGGGAGGAACGATCAGCCCCAGCATTTT.

The DNA of the CDR3 is TGTGCCAGCAGCCAAGCAACACCGAGAGGGGAGACCCAGTACTTC. Translation: CASSQATPRGETQYF. V usage is TRBV14 and J usage is TRBJ2-5, with D tentatively TRBD2 (5 bases). V was trimmed by 1 base and J by 5 bases, leaving 14 bases between them. Germline CDR1 reads SGHDN; CDR2 reads FVKESK. The CDR3 loop spans 15 amino acids.

The V gene is TRBV6-5, the J gene TRBJ1-6; D is unclear. This CDR3 is 14 amino acids long. Trimming pared 5 bases from V and 7 bases from J, leaving 12 bases between. Germline V gene sequence: CDR1 MNHEY, CDR2 SVGAGI. CDR3 amino acids: CASSKQAPNSPLHF. The CDR3 bases are TGTGCCAGCAGTAAGCAGGCGCCAAATTCACCCCTCCACTTT.